This is a list of T cell receptor beta chains from one sample in a study of T-cell reconstitution after alpha-beta-depleted transplantation in children. TCRdb re-called the PCR reads with MiXCR, one entry per CDR3 protein. The sample records more than 150,000 distinct CDR3 sequences, 6% to 7% being singletons. Sequenced here: PBMCs from the stem cell graft donor, sampled from the stem cell graft. All receptors come from a human donor who donated a stem cell graft to a child with Wiskott-Aldrich syndrome. Both conserved end residues are part of each CDR3.

V: TRBV12-3/TRBV12-4; CDR3: CASSQPGLPTHEQFF
V: TRBV5-1; CDR3: CASSLVTGGQGKAQYF
V: TRBV28; CDR3: CASMQGQISGANVLTF
V: TRBV14; CDR3: CASSLRQGSSYEQYF
V: TRBV20-1; CDR3: CSAGRQTGGSRYEQYF
V: TRBV4-2; CDR3: CASSQELSFHEQFF
V: TRBV2; CDR3: CASEREAGNEQFF
V: TRBV5-1; CDR3: CASSSQGWLDTQYF
V: TRBV10-3; CDR3: CAIRGGQGTNTGELFF
V: TRBV30; CDR3: CAWSVPTGVSYNEQFF
V: TRBV5-1; CDR3: CASSLLGQAEQYF
V: TRBV27; CDR3: CASSPRQPNSPLHF
V: TRBV6-1; CDR3: CASSEDPAPANTGELFF
V: TRBV7-7; CDR3: CASSLEEPNTGELFF
V: TRBV7-6; CDR3: CASSLEVAGGRNEQFF
V: TRBV20-1; CDR3: CSAREVSGNTIYF
V: TRBV2; CDR3: CASSREAEAFF
V: TRBV7-9; CDR3: CASSLTGGSDEQYF
V: TRBV11-2; CDR3: CASSAPLGREAFF
V: TRBV3-1; CDR3: CASSPRGLAGGPRQFF
V: TRBV5-6; CDR3: CASSFYRTHIYGYTF
V: TRBV5-4; CDR3: CASSLEGDTERAFF
V: TRBV25-1; CDR3: CASSGVGGYQPQHF
V: TRBV28; CDR3: CASSLWGEYNEQFF
V: TRBV7-6; CDR3: CASSLAGDQPQHF
V: TRBV20-1; CDR3: CSAQRGTLAKNIQYF
V: TRBV20-1; CDR3: CSASSISSYNEQFF
V: TRBV29-1; CDR3: CSVGPLGDYTF
V: TRBV9; CDR3: CASSAQPQHF
V: TRBV7-2; CDR3: CASSLAPGSYNEQFF
V: TRBV28; CDR3: CASSSAGLPYEQYF
V: TRBV12-3/TRBV12-4; CDR3: CASSRQGRATNEKLFF
V: TRBV28; CDR3: CASSPRQVATNEKLFF
V: TRBV10-3; CDR3: CARSFGLAEEQFF
V: TRBV12-3/TRBV12-4; CDR3: CASSIDRVQETQYF
V: TRBV13; CDR3: CASSFPRRTSGYNEQFF